This TCR beta chain was captured by sequencing in a study of breast tumors, draining lymph nodes, adjacent tissues. TCRdb re-called the multiplex PCR reads through MiXCR, storing one row per CDR3 protein. Found here are about 150,000 distinct CDR3 sequences, approximately 29% of them singletons; the top ten hold 2% to 2.5%. Breast cancer patients provided tissue from their axillary draining lymph nodes. Whole-study findings and limits: The lymph node origin of tumor T cells was framed as consistent with a hypothesis, not demonstrated. Compared with basal-like, luminal-like tumors shared significantly more repertoire with nontumor tissue.

This clonotype was seen many times. Antigen specificity is unknown. CDR1 and CDR2 from the germline V gene are SEHNR and FQNEAQ (reference sequence). This CDR3 comprises 14 residues. Trimming cost V 0 bases and J 5 bases, with 8 bases left between them. This TCR came from a female donor with breast cancer. Some clones in this sample may be carry-over from other donors' samples. Sample: axillary lymph node tissue. V is TRBV7-9 and J is TRBJ2-1; D tentatively reads TRBD1 or TRBD2 (5 bases each). CDR3 sequence reads: CASSLAGTNNEQFF. In DNA, the CDR3 is TGTGCCAGCAGCTTAGCGGGGACCAACAATGAGCAGTTCTTC.